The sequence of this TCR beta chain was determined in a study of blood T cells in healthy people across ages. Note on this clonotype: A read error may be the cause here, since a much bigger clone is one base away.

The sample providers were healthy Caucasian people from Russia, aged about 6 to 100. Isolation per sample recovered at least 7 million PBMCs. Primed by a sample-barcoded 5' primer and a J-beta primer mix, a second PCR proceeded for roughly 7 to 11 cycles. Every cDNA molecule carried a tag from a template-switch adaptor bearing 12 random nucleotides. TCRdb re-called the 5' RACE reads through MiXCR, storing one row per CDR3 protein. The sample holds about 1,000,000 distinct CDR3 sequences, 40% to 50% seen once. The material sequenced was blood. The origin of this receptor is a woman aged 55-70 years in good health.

The CDR3 reads CASNGRAGSETQYF. In DNA, the CDR3 is TGTGCCAGCAATGGACGAGCGGGATCTGAGACCCAGTACTTC. V is TRBV6-5 and J is TRBJ2-5; TRBD2 matches 7 bases. J gave up 5 bases and V 7 bases, and 10 bases lay outside the gene matches. In germline, CDR1 is MNHEY, CDR2 SVGAGI. The CDR3 is 14 residues long.